The 18 T cell receptor beta chains below all came from one sample that was sequenced in a study of T cells in Graves' hyperthyroidism and ophthalmopathy. TCR beta CDR3 regions were amplified from RNA. First-round RT-PCR of the TCR CDR3 relied on the HTBI primer set. Using its own MiXCR run on the multiplex PCR reads, TCRdb lists one record per CDR3 protein. The table has hundreds of thousands of distinct CDR3 sequences, roughly 14% seen once. The sample consisted of blood. These receptors were obtained from a young man with Graves' ophthalmopathy.

As concerns this clonotype: At one of its ends the junction is not consistent with the germline gene, which may arise from a read error. This chain joins TRBV2 and TRBJ2-1; 8 bases align to TRBD1. The CDR3 has 16 amino acids. The germline V gene has CDR1 SNHLY and CDR2 FYNNEI. The CDR3 here is CASSEGTGSSHNEQFF. DNA of the CDR3: TGTGCCAGCAGTGAAGGGACAGGGAGCTCCCACAATGAGCAGTTCTTC.

This clonotype was counted many times. The V call is TRBV5-6, the J call TRBJ1-1; TRBD1 matches 7 bases. Germline V CDR1 and CDR2: SGHDT, YYEEEE. V was clipped by 4 bases and J by 1 base; unmatched bases: 7. CDR3 length: 15 amino acids. The CDR3 loop is CASSPPGTENTEAFF. CDR3 coding DNA: TGTGCCAGCAGCCCACCGGGGACAGAGAACACTGAAGCTTTCTTT.

The rearrangement uses TRBV30 and TRBJ2-2, with a tentative D call TRBD1 (7 bases). V was trimmed by 4 bases and J by 3 bases, leaving 15 bases between them. The CDR3 extends over 15 amino acids. The V gene's germline CDR1 is GTSNPN and CDR2 SVGIG (reference sequence). DNA for the CDR3: TGTGCCTGGAAGGAGGGGGCGCCGGACACCGGGGAGCTGTTTTTT. Translation gives CAWKEGAPDTGELFF. The full variable domain, its missing parts supplied by reference TRBV30 and TRBJ2-2, is SQTIHQWPATLVQPVGSPLSLECTVEGTSNPNLYWYRQAAGRGLQLLFYSVGIGQISSEVPQNLSASRPQDRQFILSSKKLLLSDSGFYLCAWKEGAPDTGELFFGEGSRLTVL.

Many counts were recorded for this clonotype. The chain is built from TRBV27 and TRBJ2-7; 9 nucleotides line up with TRBD2. Germline V gene data show CDR1 as MNHEY and CDR2 as SMNVEV (reference sequence). This CDR3 is built from 16 residues. V shed 3 bases, J shed 4 bases, and the junction held 10 bases outside the gene matches. CDR3 DNA sequence: TGTGCCAGCAGTTTGCTAGCGGGAAACTCGTTTTACGAGCAGTACTTC. This codes for CASSLLAGNSFYEQYF.

This clonotype was counted many times. The rearrangement uses TRBV6-2 or TRBV6-3 and TRBJ1-5; 8 positions agree with TRBD1. V shed 5 bases and J 0 bases; nucleotides not matched to a gene: 12. This CDR3 has 18 amino acids. Germline loops: CDR1 MNHEY, CDR2 SVGEGT. The CDR3 DNA is TGTGCCAGCAGTAAGGGACAGGAAATTTTTTATAGCAATCAGCCCCAGCATTTT. As protein: CASSKGQEIFYSNQPQHF.

Only a few counts were recorded for this clonotype. The chain employs TRBV6-1 and TRBJ1-1; the D gene is possibly TRBD1 (6 bases). Deletions cut 5 bases from V and 1 base from J, with 11 bases between. This CDR3 spans 14 amino acids. Germline loops: CDR1 MNHNS, CDR2 SASEGT. CDR3 sequence (DNA): TGTGCCAGCAGTTTTATACAGGGGAACACTGAAGCTTTCTTT. Residues: CASSFIQGNTEAFF.

The CDR3 sequence: CASGSGGGNEQFF. CDR3 coding DNA: TGTGCCAGCGGCTCTGGGGGTGGCAATGAGCAGTTCTTC. V is TRBV7-3 and J is TRBJ2-1, with D perhaps given as TRBD1 or TRBD2 (5 bases each). Germline V gene lookup returns CDR1 SGHTA and CDR2 FQGTGA. The V and J ends lost 8 bases and 6 bases respectively, with 14 bases between them. The CDR3 is 13 residues long.

This clonotype has only one observation. The chain has TRBV4-2 and TRBJ2-2; 10 bases map to TRBD2. After removal of 1 base from V and 1 base from J, the junction contained 9 bases not matched to a gene. CDR1 and CDR2 from the germline V gene are LGHNA and YNFKEQ. This CDR3 has 19 amino acids. The CDR3, as DNA: TGTGCCAGCAGCCAAGGGTTCAAGGGACTAGCGCAGAACACCGGGGAGCTGTTTTTT. Amino acid sequence: CASSQGFKGLAQNTGELFF.

This clonotype appeared many times. This chain connects TRBV28 to TRBJ2-3; D is possibly TRBD1 or TRBD2 (5 bases each). V was trimmed by 2 bases and J by 6 bases, leaving 15 bases between them. Germline V gene sequence: CDR1 MDHEN, CDR2 SYDVKM. CDR3 length equals 15 residues. CDR3 in DNA: TGTGCCAGCAGTTTAATCGGGACGGAGGACGATACGCAGTATTTT. Protein product: CASSLIGTEDDTQYF.

The V and J genes are TRBV7-9 and TRBJ2-1; D might be TRBD2 (6 bases). Looked up from germline, CDR1 is SEHNR and CDR2 is FQNEAQ (reference sequence). Trimming removed 4 bases from V and 0 bases from J, with 13 bases in between. The CDR3 totals 16 residues. CDR3 residues: CASSWGGDPSYNEQFF. The CDR3 DNA reads TGTGCCAGCAGCTGGGGCGGGGACCCCTCCTACAATGAGCAGTTCTTC.

This clonotype was counted between two and nine times. The CDR3 nucleotides read TGTGCTAGTGGTTTGGTACTTAGGCCGCCGGGTTATTCTGGGGCCAACGTCCTGACTTTC. This codes for CASGLVLRPPGYSGANVLTF. V and J are TRBV12-5 and TRBJ2-6; unclear D gene. This CDR3 has 20 amino acids. Germline lookup yields CDR1 LGHNT and CDR2 FRNRAP. The ends were cut back, 0 bases at V and 1 base at J, with 19 bases in the middle.

This clonotype was counted ten times or more. This rearrangement joins TRBV5-8 to TRBJ2-7; 10 nucleotides line up with TRBD2. Looked up from germline, CDR1 is SGHTS and CDR2 is YDEGEE. The junction had 10 bases not matched to a gene; V was cut back by 4 bases and J by 6 bases. The CDR3 is made up of 15 amino acids. The CDR3 region has the DNA TGTGCCAGCAGCGGTGGCAGCGGGAGGGCCGCCGAGCAGTACTTC. Encoded protein: CASSGGSGRAAEQYF.

This clonotype was picked up a small number of times. V is TRBV6-1 and J is TRBJ1-1, with unresolved D. CDR3 size: 16 residues. Trimming removed 7 bases at V and 4 bases at J, with 22 bases between. Germline V gene lookup returns CDR1 MNHNS and CDR2 SASEGT. CDR3 region: CASTKSRNRWGTEAFF. CDR3 DNA sequence: TGTGCCAGCACCAAAAGCAGGAACCGATGGGGCACTGAAGCTTTCTTT.

The sample holds many counts of this clonotype. The rearrangement links TRBV11-2 to TRBJ2-3; D might be TRBD1 or TRBD2, each matching 5 bases. V was clipped by 8 bases and J by 1 base, with 13 bases between them. CDR3 length: 14 amino acids. Germline V gene sequence: CDR1 SGHAT, CDR2 FQNNGV. The CDR3 is CASGGLGGTDTQYF. As DNA, the CDR3 is TGTGCCAGCGGTGGTTTGGGGGGCACAGATACGCAGTATTTT.

This clonotype was detected ten times or more. CDR3 nucleotide sequence: TGTGCCAGCAATGTGGGACTAGCGGGGGGATACTACGAGCAGTACTTC. Translated, it gives CASNVGLAGGYYEQYF. V usage is TRBV2 and J usage is TRBJ2-7; 15 nucleotides line up with TRBD2. This CDR3 has 16 amino acids. After removal of 7 bases from V and 3 bases from J, the junction contained 7 bases not matched to a gene. Germline CDR1 SNHLY, CDR2 FYNNEI.

In its sample, this clonotype was seen many times. This rearrangement joins TRBV24-1 to TRBJ2-7; 7 positions match TRBD1. The CDR3 spans 13 residues. Germline values: CDR1 KGHDR, CDR2 SFDVKD. V lost 7 bases to trimming and J lost 3 bases; unmatched junction nucleotides: 5. CDR3: CATSGTDHYEQYF. In DNA form, the CDR3 reads TGTGCCACCAGCGGGACAGACCACTACGAGCAGTACTTC.

The chain combines TRBV20-1 with TRBJ2-1, with D possibly being TRBD1 (5 bases). Trimming pared 8 bases from V and 8 bases from J, leaving 16 bases between. CDR1 is DFQATT, CDR2 SNEGSKA, per germline (reference sequence). The CDR3 consists of 12 residues. DNA of the CDR3: TGCAGTACCCCGGATCAGGGTTATGAGCAGTTCTTC. This codes for CSTPDQGYEQFF.

This clonotype appeared many times. The chain links TRBV7-9 to TRBJ2-5; TRBD1 matches 8 bases. The V segment lost 5 bases and the J segment 4 bases; nucleotides outside the gene matches: 3. CDR3 length: 13 amino acids. The germline V gene has CDR1 SEHNR and CDR2 FQNEAQ (reference sequence). CDR3 region: CASSTTGAETQYF. CDR3 nucleotides: TGTGCCAGCAGCACGACAGGGGCAGAGACCCAGTACTTC.